These T cell receptor beta chains were read from a single sample in a study of blood T cell repertoires in COVID-19. Measured with immunoSEQ multiplex PCR; TCRdb has only the in-frame clones, and not every one. The top ten hold 14% of the sample, which has 53,000 or so clones, almost 85% seen once. Source material: peripheral blood. The receptors derive from a human donor in a cohort sampled during active COVID-19. Each CDR3 is given with its conserved first and last residue. Fields, in order: V gene, J gene, clone size, D gene, CDR3 DNA, CDR3 protein. D genes are given only for firm matches. Clone sizes are given selectively: once, few, many, or a class where the clone is expanded.

TRBV27	TRBJ2-3	once	TRBD2	TGTGCCAGCAGTTCCCTTCTTAGCGGGAGAAACACAGATACGCAGTATTTT	CASSSLLSGRNTDTQYF
TRBV9	TRBJ2-2	.	TRBD2	TGTGCCAGCAGCACCTCTAGCGGGGGGGCCGAAACCGGGGAGCTGTTTTTT	CASSTSSGGAETGELFF
TRBV7-2	TRBJ1-3	.	TRBD1	TGTGCCAGCAGCTTAGGGGACAGGGTTAGAAACACCATATATTTT	CASSLGDRVRNTIYF
TRBV9	TRBJ2-3	.	.	TGTGCCAGCAGCGTACAGGCACGGAGCACAGATACGCAGTATTTT	CASSVQARSTDTQYF
TRBV7-9	TRBJ2-7	.	TRBD2	TGTGCCAGCAGCCGGGGACTAGCGGCGCAGTACTTC	CASSRGLAAQYF
TRBV9	TRBJ2-3	.	.	TGTGCCAGCACCCGCCGGGGGTCTATCACAGATACGCAGTATTTT	CASTRRGSITDTQYF
TRBV7-2	TRBJ2-3	.	.	TGTGCCAGCAGCCTTATGGGGCCCGGGGGTGGCACAGATACGCAGTATTTT	CASSLMGPGGGTDTQYF
TRBV4-1	TRBJ1-1	.	.	TGCGCCAGCAGCCAAGAAACATTCCCGCAGTACACTGAAGCTTTCTTT	CASSQETFPQYTEAFF
TRBV4-1	TRBJ2-2	.	.	TGCGCCAGCAGCCAAGGAACTTCCGGGGAGCTGTTTTTT	CASSQGTSGELFF
TRBV7-2	TRBJ2-2	.	.	TGTGCCAGCAGCTTTCCCCCGGGACTGGGCACCGGGGAGCTGTTTTTT	CASSFPPGLGTGELFF
TRBV5-5	TRBJ2-3	.	TRBD2	TGTGCCAGCAGCTTGTATGGCGGGGGGGCAGATACGCAGTATTTT	CASSLYGGGADTQYF
TRBV9	TRBJ2-7	.	TRBD2	TGTGCCAGCAGCGTAACGACTAGCGGGGGAATGTACTTC	CASSVTTSGGMYF
TRBV6-5	TRBJ1-2	.	TRBD1	TGTGCCAGCGCCGGGGGGACAGGCAGCTATGGCTACACCTTC	CASAGGTGSYGYTF
TRBV18	TRBJ1-2	few	TRBD1	TGTGCCAGCTCACTTCAGGGGGCCCCTAACTATGGCTACACCTTC	CASSLQGAPNYGYTF
TRBV6-5	TRBJ1-4	.	.	TGTGCCAGCAGTTACTCTCGGGACTCCCTTACGGAACTGTTTTTT	CASSYSRDSLTELFF
TRBV5-1	TRBJ2-4	.	TRBD2	TGCGCCAGCAGCCCGGGACTAGCGGGGTCTCAAAACATTCAGTACTTC	CASSPGLAGSQNIQYF
TRBV28	TRBJ2-3	.	TRBD2	TGTGCCAGCAGCGAGAATAGCGGGAGCCGGACGGATACGCAGTATTTT	CASSENSGSRTDTQYF
TRBV6-5	TRBJ2-7	.	TRBD1	TGTGCCAGCAGTCCGGGACAGGGAGGCTACGAGCAGTACTTC	CASSPGQGGYEQYF
TRBV11-2	TRBJ2-7	.	TRBD1	TGTGCCAGCAGCATCCGGACAGGGTCCTCCTACGAGCAGTACTTC	CASSIRTGSSYEQYF
TRBV4-3	TRBJ2-2	.	.	TGCGCCAGCAGCCAAGACGGTTCGAACACCGGGGAGCTGTTTTTT	CASSQDGSNTGELFF
TRBV5-1	TRBJ2-7	.	TRBD1	TGCGCCAGCAGCTACCGGGACAGCCGCACTAACTACGAGCAGTACTTC	CASSYRDSRTNYEQYF
TRBV7-2	TRBJ2-7	once	.	TGTGCCAGCAGTTATAACGGTGCCTCAACCTACGGGTCCTACGAGCAGTACTTC	CASSYNGASTYGSYEQYF
TRBV2	TRBJ1-1	.	TRBD1	TGTGCCAGCAGTGCGGGACAGCGGAACACTGAAGCTTTCTTT	CASSAGQRNTEAFF
TRBV6-5	TRBJ2-7	.	.	TGTGCCAGCAGGGAGCCGGGGACCTACGAGCAGTACTTC	CASREPGTYEQYF
TRBV7-2	TRBJ1-1	many	TRBD1	TGTGCCAGCAGCCCCGGACAGGCTATTGAAGCTTTCTTT	CASSPGQAIEAFF
TRBV4-3	TRBJ2-7	few	TRBD1	TGCGCCAGCAGCCAAGAAGGGGGGACAGGGATCTACGAGCAGTACTTC	CASSQEGGTGIYEQYF